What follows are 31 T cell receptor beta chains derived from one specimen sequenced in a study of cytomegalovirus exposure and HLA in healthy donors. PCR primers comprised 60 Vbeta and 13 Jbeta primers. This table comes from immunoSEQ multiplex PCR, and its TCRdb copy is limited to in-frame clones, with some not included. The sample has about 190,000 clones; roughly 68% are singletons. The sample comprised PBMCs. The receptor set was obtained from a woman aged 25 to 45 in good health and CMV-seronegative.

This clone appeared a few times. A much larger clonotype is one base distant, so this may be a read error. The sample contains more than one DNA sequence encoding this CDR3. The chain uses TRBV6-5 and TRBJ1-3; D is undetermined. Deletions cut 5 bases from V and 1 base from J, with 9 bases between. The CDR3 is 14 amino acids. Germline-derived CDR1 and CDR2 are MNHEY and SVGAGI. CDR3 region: CASSDGVSGNTIYF. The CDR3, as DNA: TGTGCCAGCAGTGACGGGGTATCTGGAAACACCATATATTTT.

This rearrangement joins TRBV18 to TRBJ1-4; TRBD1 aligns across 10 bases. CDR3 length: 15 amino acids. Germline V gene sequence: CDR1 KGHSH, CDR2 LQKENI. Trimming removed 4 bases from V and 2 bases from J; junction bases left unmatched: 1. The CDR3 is CASSLGQGTNEKLFF. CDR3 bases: TGTGCCAGCTCACTGGGACAGGGGACTAATGAAAAACTGTTTTTT.

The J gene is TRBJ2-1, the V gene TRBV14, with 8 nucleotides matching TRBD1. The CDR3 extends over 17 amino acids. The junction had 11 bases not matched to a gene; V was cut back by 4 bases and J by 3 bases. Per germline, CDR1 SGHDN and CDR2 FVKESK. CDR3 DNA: TGTGCCAGCAGCCCTCTCCTCGGACAGGGCGGCTACAATGAGCAGTTCTTC. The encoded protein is CASSPLLGQGGYNEQFF.

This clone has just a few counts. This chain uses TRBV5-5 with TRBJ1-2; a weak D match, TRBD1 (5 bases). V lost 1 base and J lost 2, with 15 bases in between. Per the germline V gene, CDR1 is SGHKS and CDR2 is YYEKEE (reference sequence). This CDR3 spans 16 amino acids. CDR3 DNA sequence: TGTGCCAGCAGCTTGTCCTTAAGGGGCGCCAACTATGGCTACACCTTC. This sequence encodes CASSLSLRGANYGYTF.

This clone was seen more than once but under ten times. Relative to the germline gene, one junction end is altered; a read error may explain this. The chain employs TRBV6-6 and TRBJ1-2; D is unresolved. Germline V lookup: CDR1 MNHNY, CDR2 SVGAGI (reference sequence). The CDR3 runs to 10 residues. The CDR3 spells CASSNNGYTF. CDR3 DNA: TGTGCCAGCAGTAACAATGGCTACACCTTC.

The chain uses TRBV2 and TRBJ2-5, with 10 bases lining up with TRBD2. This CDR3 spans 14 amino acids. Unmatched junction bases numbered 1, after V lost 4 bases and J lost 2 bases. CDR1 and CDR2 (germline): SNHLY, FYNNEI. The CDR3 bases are TGTGCCAGCAGTGGAGCGGGAGGGCAAGAGACCCAGTACTTC. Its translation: CASSGAGGQETQYF.

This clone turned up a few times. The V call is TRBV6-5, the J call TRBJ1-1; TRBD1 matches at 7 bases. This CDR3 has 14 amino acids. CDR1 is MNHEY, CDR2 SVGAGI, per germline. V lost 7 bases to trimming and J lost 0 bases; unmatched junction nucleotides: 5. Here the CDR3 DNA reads TGTGCCAGCACCCGACAGGGAATGAACACTGAAGCTTTCTTT. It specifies CASTRQGMNTEAFF.

The CDR3 DNA is TGTGCCACCCAGCGGGGGTCCTACGAGCAGTACTTC. Its translation: CATQRGSYEQYF. V and J are TRBV27 and TRBJ2-7, with TRBD2 matching 8 bases. The CDR3 runs 12 residues. Germline V CDR1 and CDR2: MNHEY, SMNVEV (reference sequence). The ends lost 10 bases at V and 1 base at J; junction bases unmatched: 3.

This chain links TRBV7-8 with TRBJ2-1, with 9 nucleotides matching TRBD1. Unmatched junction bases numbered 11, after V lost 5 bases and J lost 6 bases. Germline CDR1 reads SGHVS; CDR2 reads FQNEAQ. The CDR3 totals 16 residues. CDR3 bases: TGTGCCAGCAGCGGAGGTTTTCCGGGACAGGGCAATGAGCAGTTCTTC. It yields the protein CASSGGFPGQGNEQFF. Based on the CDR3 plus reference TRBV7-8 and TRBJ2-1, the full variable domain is GAGVSQSPRYKVAKRGQDVALRCDPISGHVSLFWYQQALGQGPEFLTYFQNEAQLDKSGLPSDRFFAERPEGSVSTLKIQRTQQEDSAVYLCASSGGFPGQGNEQFFGPGTRLTVL.

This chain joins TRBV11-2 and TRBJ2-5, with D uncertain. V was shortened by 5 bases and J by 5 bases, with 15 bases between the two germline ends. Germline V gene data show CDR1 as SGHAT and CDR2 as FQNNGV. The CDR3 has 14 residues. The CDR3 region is CASSEQVLSETQYF. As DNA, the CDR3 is TGTGCCAGCAGCGAGCAGGTCCTCTCGGAGACCCAGTACTTC.

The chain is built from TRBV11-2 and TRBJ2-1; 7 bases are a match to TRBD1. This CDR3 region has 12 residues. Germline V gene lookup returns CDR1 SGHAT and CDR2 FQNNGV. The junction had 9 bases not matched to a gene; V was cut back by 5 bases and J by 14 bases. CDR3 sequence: CASSHWDSKKFF. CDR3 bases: TGTGCCAGCAGCCATTGGGACAGTAAAAAGTTCTTC. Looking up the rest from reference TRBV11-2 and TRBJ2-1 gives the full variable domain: EAGVAQSPRYKIIEKRQSVAFWCNPISGHATLYWYQQILGQGPKLLIQFQNNGVVDDSQLPKDRFSAERLKGVDSTLKIQPAKLEDSAVYLCASSHWDSKKFFGPGTRLTVL.

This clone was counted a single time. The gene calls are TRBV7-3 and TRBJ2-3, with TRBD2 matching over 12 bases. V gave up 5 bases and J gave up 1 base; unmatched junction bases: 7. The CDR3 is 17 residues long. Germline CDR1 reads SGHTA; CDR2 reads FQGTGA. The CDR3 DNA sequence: TGTGCCAGCAGCCTCCGACTAGCGGGAGATGGCACAGATACGCAGTATTTT. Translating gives CASSLRLAGDGTDTQYF.

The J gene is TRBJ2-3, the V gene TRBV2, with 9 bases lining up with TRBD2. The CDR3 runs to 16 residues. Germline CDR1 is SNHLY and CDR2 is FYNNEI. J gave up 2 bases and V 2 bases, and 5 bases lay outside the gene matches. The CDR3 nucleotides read TGTGCCAGCAGTGAACTGGGACTAGCCCCCACAGATACGCAGTATTTT. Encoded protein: CASSELGLAPTDTQYF. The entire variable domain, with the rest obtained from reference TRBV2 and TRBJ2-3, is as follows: EPEVTQTPSHQVTQMGQEVILRCVPISNHLYFYWYRQILGQKVEFLVSFYNNEISEKSEIFDDQFSVERPDGSNFTLKIRSTKLEDSAMYFCASSELGLAPTDTQYFGPGTRLTVL.

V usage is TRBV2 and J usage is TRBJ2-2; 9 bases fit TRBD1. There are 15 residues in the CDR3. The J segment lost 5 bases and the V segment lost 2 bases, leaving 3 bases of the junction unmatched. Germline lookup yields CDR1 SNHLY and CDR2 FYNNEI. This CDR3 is CASSEMDRGTGELFF. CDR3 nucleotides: TGTGCCAGCAGTGAAATGGACAGGGGTACCGGGGAGCTGTTTTTT.

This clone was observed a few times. Here the CDR3 reads CASGPGTTNTEAFF. CDR3 nucleotides: TGTGCCAGCGGGCCCGGGACAACCAACACTGAAGCTTTCTTT. The chain couples TRBV27 to TRBJ1-1, with a weak D call TRBD1 (6 bases). Germline V gene sequence: CDR1 MNHEY, CDR2 SMNVEV (reference sequence). V lost 8 bases, J lost 2 bases, and 15 bases lay in between. The CDR3 is 14 residues long.

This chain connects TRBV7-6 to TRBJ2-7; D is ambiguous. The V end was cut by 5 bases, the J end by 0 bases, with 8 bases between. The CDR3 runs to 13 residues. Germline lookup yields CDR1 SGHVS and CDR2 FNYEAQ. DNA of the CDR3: TGTGCCAGCAGCCCTAGTCCCTCCTACGAGCAGTACTTC. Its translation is CASSPSPSYEQYF.

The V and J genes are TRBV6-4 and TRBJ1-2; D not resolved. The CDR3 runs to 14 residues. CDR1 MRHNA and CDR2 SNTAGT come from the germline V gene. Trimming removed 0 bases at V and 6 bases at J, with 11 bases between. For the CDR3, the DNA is TGTGCCAGCAGTGACTCGTCGTTATCTAATGGCTACACCTTC. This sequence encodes CASSDSSLSNGYTF.

The CDR3 reads CASSLDRGFYEQYF. Written as DNA, the CDR3 is TGTGCCAGCAGCTTGGACAGGGGGTTCTACGAGCAGTACTTC. The V gene is TRBV13, the J gene TRBJ2-7; 10 bases line up with TRBD1. Germline assignment: CDR1 PRHDT and CDR2 FYEKMQ (reference sequence). There are 14 residues in the CDR3. Losses at the gene ends were 3 bases for V and 3 bases for J; bases not matched to a gene: 2. The complete variable domain, with remaining parts taken from reference TRBV13 and TRBJ2-7, reads AAGVIQSPRHLIKEKRETATLKCYPIPRHDTVYWYQQGPGQDPQFLISFYEKMQSDKGSIPDRFSAQQFSDYHSELNMSSLELGDSALYFCASSLDRGFYEQYFGPGTRLTVT.

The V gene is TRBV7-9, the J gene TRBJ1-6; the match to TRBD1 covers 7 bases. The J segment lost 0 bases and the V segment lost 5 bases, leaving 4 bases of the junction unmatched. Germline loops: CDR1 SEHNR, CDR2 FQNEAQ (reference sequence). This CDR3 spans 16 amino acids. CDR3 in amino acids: CASSPDRSSYNSPLHF. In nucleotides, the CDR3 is TGTGCCAGCAGCCCGGACAGGAGCTCCTATAATTCACCCCTCCACTTT.

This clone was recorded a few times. The CDR3 DNA reads TGTGCCAGTAGTACCGAACTAGCGGGAGGGCCTCGGGGCGTACAGAATGAGCAGTTCTTC. It is translated as CASSTELAGGPRGVQNEQFF. The chain uses TRBV19 and TRBJ2-1; 13 nucleotides line up with TRBD2. Germline trimming cut 4 bases from V and 7 bases from J; bases unmatched to any gene: 19. The CDR3 is made up of 20 amino acids. The V gene's germline CDR1 is LNHDA and CDR2 SQIVND (reference sequence).

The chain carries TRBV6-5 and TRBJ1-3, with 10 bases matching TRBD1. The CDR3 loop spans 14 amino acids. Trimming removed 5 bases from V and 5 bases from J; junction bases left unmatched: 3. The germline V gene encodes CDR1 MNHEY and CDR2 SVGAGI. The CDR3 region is CASSQGQGRNTIYF. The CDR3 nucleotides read TGTGCCAGCAGTCAGGGACAGGGGCGAAACACCATATATTTT.

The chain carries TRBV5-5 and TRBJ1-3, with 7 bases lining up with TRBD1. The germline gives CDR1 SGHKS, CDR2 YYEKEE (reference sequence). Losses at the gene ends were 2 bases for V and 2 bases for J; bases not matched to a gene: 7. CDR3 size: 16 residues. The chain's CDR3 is CASSLIPGTAGNTIYF. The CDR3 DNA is TGTGCCAGCAGCTTAATACCCGGGACAGCTGGAAACACCATATATTTT.

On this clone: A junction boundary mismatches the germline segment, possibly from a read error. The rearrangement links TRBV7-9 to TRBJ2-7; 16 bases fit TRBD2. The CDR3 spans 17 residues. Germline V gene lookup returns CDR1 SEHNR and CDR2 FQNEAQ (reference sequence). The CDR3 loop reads CSSSSTGLAGGTYEQYF. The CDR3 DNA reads TGTTCCAGCAGCTCGACGGGACTAGCGGGAGGGACCTACGAGCAGTACTTC.

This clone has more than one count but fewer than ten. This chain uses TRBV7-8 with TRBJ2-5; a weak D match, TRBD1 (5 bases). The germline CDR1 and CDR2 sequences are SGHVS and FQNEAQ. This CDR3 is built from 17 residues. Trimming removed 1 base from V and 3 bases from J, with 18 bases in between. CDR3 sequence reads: CASSLVLVLETEETQYF. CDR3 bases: TGTGCCAGCAGCTTAGTTTTAGTTTTAGAGACAGAAGAGACCCAGTACTTC.

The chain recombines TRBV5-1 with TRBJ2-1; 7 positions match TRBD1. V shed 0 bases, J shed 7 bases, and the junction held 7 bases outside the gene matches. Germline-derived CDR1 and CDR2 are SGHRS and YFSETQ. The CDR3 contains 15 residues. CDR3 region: CASSLGGQAGNEQFF. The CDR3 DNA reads TGCGCCAGCAGCTTGGGAGGACAGGCGGGTAATGAGCAGTTCTTC.

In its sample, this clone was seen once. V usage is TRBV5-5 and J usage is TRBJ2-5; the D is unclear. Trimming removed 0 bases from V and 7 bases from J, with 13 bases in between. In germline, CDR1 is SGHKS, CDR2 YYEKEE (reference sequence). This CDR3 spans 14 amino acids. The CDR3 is CASSLATHGGTQYF. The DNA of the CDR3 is TGTGCCAGCAGCTTGGCGACTCATGGTGGGACCCAGTACTTC.

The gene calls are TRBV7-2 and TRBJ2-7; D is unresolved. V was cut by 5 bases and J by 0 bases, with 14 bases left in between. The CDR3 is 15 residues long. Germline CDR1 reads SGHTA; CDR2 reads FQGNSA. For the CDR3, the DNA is TGTGCCAGCAGCCAGCGAGCAAGCAGCTCCTACGAGCAGTACTTC. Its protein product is CASSQRASSSYEQYF.

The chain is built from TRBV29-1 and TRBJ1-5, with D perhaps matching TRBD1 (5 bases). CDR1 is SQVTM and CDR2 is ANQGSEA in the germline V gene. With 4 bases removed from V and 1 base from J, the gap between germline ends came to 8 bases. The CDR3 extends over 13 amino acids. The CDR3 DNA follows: TGCAGCGTTGGGTGGGGCAGCAATCAGCCCCAGCATTTT. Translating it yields CSVGWGSNQPQHF.

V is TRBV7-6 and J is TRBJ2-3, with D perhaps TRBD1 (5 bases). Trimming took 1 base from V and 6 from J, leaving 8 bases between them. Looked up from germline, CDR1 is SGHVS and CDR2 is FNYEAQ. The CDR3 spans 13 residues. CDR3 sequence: CASSLVGADTQYF. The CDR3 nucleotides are TGTGCCAGCAGCTTAGTTGGGGCTGATACGCAGTATTTT.

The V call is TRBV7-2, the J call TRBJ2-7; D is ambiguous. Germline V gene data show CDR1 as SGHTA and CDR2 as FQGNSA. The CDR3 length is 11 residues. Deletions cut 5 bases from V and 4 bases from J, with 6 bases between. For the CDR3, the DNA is TGTGCCAGCAGCCCCCAGTACGAGCAGTACTTC. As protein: CASSPQYEQYF.

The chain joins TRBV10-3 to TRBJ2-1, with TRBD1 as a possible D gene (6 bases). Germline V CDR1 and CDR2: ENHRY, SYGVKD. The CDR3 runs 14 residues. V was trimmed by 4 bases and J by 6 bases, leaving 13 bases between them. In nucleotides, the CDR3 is TGTGCCATCAGTGCTAACAGGGAAAGCAATGAGCAGTTCTTC. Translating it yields CAISANRESNEQFF.